This T cell receptor beta chain is from a study of blood T cell repertoires in COVID-19. Study background: Samples taken during acute and convalescent COVID-19 were collected in the United States, Italy and Spain. T cells, B-cell-depleted T cells, or PBMCs supplied cDNA or gDNA.

As handled by the study authors: It was from reference gene primer amplification that nucleated cell counts were estimated. Libraries were prepared by immunoSEQ multiplex PCR; TCRdb keeps only in-frame clonotypes and omits some of them. V and J calls plus clone size are reproduced from that table; the DNA served to infer D and trimming. Of over 50,000 clones in the sample, about 90% were seen once. The CDR3 sequence is 15 residues long. Germline assignment: CDR1 SGHTA and CDR2 FQGNSA. The junction had 6 bases not matched to a gene; V was cut back by 1 base and J by 5 bases. Sequencing was carried out using peripheral blood. The chain links TRBV7-2 to TRBJ2-3, with 7 bases matching TRBD2. This sequence was found in a man between 50 and 59 years old with active COVID-19. CDR3 in DNA: TGTGCCAGCAGCTTAGTCCGGACTAGTAGAGATACGCAGTATTTT. Protein: CASSLVRTSRDTQYF.